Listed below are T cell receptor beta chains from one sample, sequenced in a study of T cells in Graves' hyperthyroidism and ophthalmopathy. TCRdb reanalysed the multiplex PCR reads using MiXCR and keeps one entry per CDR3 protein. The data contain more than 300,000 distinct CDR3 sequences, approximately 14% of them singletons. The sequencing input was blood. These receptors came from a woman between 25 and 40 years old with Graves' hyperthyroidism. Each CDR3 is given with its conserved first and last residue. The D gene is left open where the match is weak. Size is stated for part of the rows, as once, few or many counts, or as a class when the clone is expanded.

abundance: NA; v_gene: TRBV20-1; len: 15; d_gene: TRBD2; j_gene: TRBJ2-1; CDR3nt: TGCAGTGCAAGCCCCGGACTAGATTCATACAATGAGCAGTTCTTC; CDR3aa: CSASPGLDSYNEQFF
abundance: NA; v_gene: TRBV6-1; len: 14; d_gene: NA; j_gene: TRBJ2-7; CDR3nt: TGTGCCAGCAGTCCCGGAATGCATTCCTACGAGCAGTACTTC; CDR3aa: CASSPGMHSYEQYF
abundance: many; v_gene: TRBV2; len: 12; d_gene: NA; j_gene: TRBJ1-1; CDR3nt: TGTGCCAGCACCAGGATGAACACTGAAGCTTTCTTT; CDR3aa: CASTRMNTEAFF
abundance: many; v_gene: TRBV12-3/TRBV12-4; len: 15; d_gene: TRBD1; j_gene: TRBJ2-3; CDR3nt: TGTGCCAGCAGTTCTCCGGGACAGAGCACAGATACGCAGTATTTT; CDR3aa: CASSSPGQSTDTQYF
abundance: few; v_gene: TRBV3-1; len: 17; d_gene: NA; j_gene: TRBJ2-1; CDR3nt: TGTGCCAGCAGCCAAAATATAGGACGCCGGAGCTACAATGAGCAGTTCTTC; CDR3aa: CASSQNIGRRSYNEQFF
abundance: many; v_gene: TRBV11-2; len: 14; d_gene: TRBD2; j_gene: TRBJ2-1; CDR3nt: TGTGCCAGCAGGGCGGGACTAGGGCGCAATGAGCAGTTCTTC; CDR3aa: CASRAGLGRNEQFF
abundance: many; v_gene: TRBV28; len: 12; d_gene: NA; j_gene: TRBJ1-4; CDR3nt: TGTGCCAGCAAGGAGACGGGGGAAAAACTGTTTTTT; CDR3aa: CASKETGEKLFF
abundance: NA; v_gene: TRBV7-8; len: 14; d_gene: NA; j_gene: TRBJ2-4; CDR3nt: TGTGCCAGCAGCGCTTCGCGAGCCAAAAACATTCAGTACTTC; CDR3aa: CASSASRAKNIQYF
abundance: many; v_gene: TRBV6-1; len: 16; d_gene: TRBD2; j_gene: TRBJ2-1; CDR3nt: TGTGCCAGCAGGGGGACTAGCGGGATCCGATACAATGAGCAGTTCTTC; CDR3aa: CASRGTSGIRYNEQFF
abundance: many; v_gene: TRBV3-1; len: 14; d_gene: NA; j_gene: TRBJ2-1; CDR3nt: TGTGCCAGCAGCCATTATAGGTCACACAATGAGCAGTTCTTC; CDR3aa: CASSHYRSHNEQFF
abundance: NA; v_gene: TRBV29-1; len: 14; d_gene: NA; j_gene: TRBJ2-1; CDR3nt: TGCAGCGCTTCCCTAGCGAGCTCCTACAATGAGCAGTTCTTC; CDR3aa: CSASLASSYNEQFF
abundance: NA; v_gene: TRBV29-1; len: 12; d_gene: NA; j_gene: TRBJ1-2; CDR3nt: TGCAGCGTTGTAAAAGAATTCTATGGCTACACCTTC; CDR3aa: CSVVKEFYGYTF
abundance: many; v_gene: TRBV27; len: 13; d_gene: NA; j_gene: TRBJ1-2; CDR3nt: TGTGCCAGCAGTCGAGGGCCCCTGCGTGGCTACACCTTC; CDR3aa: CASSRGPLRGYTF
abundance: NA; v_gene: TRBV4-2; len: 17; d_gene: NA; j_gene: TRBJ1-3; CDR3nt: TGTGCCAGCAGCCAGTTGACAGGAGGGCAATTTGGAAACACCATATATTTT; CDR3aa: CASSQLTGGQFGNTIYF
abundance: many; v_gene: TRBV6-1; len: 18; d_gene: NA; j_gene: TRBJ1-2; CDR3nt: TGTGCCAGCAGCTCACCCCCGGGAGTAGGAATTGCTAACTATGGCTACACCTTC; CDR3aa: CASSSPPGVGIANYGYTF
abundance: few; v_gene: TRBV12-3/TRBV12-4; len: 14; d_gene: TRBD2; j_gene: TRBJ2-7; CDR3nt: TGTGCCAGCAGTCAGCGGGAGTTTATCTACGAGCAGTACTTC; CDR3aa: CASSQREFIYEQYF
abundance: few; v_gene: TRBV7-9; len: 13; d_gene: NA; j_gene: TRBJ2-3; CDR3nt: TGTGCCAGCAGCCTATACGTCGAGGATACGCAGTATTTT; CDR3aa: CASSLYVEDTQYF
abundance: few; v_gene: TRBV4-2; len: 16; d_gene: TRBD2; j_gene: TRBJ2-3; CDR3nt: TGTGCCAGCAGCCAAGTCATAGCGGGAGTGCAAGATACGCAGTATTTT; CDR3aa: CASSQVIAGVQDTQYF
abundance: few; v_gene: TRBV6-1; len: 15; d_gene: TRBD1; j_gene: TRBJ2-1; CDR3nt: TGTGCCAGCAGTGAAGTTGGGACAGGGGGTAATGAGCAGTTCTTC; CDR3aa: CASSEVGTGGNEQFF
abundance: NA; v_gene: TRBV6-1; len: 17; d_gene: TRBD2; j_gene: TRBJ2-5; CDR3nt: TGTGCCAGCAGTGAAGGTCTAGCGGGAGGTTTTGGCGAGACCCAGTACTTC; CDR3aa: CASSEGLAGGFGETQYF
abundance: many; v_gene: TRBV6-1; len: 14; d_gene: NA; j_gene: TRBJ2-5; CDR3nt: TGTGCCAGCAGTGAAGTAAAGGGTCAAGAGACCCAGTACTTC; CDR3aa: CASSEVKGQETQYF
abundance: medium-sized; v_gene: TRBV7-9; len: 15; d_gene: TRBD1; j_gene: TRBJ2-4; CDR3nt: TGTGCCAGCAGCTGGGACAGGGGGGCCAAAAACATTCAGTACTTC; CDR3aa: CASSWDRGAKNIQYF
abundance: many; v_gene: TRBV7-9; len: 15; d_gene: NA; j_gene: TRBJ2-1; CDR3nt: TGTGCCAGCAGCATAATGACAGGAAGCTACAATGAGCAGTTCTTC; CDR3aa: CASSIMTGSYNEQFF
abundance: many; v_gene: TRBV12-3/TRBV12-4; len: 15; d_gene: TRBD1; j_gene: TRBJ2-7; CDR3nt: TGTGCCAGCAGTTCCCGCCGACAGGGGGTCCACGAGCAGTACTTC; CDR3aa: CASSSRRQGVHEQYF
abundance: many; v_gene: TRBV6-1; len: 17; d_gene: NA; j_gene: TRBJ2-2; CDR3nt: TGTGCCAGCAGTGAACCGGTTGAGGGTCTGAACACCGGGGAGCTGTTTTTT; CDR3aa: CASSEPVEGLNTGELFF
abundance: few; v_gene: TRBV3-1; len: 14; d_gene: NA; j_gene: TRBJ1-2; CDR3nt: TGTGCCAGCAGCCCGCCCTTGGCGAACTATGGCTACACCTTC; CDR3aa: CASSPPLANYGYTF
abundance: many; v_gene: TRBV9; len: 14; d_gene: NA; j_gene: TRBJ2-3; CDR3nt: TGTGCCAGCAGCCCTGGACTTGGCACAGATACGCAGTATTTT; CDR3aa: CASSPGLGTDTQYF
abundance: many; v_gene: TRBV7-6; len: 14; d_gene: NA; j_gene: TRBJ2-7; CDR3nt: TGTGCCAGCAGCCGGGACACGCACTCCTACGAGCAGTACTTC; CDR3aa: CASSRDTHSYEQYF
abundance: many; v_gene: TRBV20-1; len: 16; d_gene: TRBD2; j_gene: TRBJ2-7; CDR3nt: TGCAGTGCTAGGGACCCTAGCGGCGGACCACACTACGAGCAGTACTTC; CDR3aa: CSARDPSGGPHYEQYF
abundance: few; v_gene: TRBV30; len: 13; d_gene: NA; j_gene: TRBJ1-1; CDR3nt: TGTGCCTGGGGAAGACAGCTAGGCACTGAAGCTTTCTTT; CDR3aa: CAWGRQLGTEAFF
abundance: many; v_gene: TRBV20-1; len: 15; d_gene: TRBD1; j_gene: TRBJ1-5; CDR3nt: TGCAGTGCTCCACTCCGGGACAGGGGGCTTCAGCCCCAGCATTTT; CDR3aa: CSAPLRDRGLQPQHF
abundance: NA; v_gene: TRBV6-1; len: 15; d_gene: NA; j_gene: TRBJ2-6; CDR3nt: TGTGCCAGCAGTGACCTGACCTTAGGGGCCAACGTCCTGACTTTC; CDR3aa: CASSDLTLGANVLTF
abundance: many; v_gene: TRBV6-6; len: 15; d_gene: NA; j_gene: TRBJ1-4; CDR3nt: TGTGCCAGCAGTTACAGTCGCGGACAAAATGAAAAACTGTTTTTT; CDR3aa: CASSYSRGQNEKLFF
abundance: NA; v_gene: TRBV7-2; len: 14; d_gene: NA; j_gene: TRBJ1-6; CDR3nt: TGTGCCAGCACCTCGGGGAGGGGGGATTCACCCCTCCACTTT; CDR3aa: CASTSGRGDSPLHF
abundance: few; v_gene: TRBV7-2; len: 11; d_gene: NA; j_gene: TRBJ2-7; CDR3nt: TGTGCCAGCAGCTTAGACCGCGAGCAGTACTTC; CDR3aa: CASSLDREQYF
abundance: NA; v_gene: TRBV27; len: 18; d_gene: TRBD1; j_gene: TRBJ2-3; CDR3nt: TGTGCCAGCAGTTTACGCGGACAGGGTTCAACCAGTTCAGATACGCAGTATTTT; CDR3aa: CASSLRGQGSTSSDTQYF
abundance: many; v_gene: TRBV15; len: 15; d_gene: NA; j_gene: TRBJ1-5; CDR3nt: TGTGCCACCAGCAGAGATCTGGGGATCCATCAGCCCCAGCATTTT; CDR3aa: CATSRDLGIHQPQHF
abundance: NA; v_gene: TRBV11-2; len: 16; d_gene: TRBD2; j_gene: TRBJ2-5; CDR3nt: TGTGCCAGCAGCTTCGGGACTAGAGGGTTTGGAGAGACCCAGTACTTC; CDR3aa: CASSFGTRGFGETQYF
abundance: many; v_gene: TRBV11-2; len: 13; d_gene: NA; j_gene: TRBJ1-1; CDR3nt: TGTGCCAGCAGGACCGAAAAATTCGCTGAAGCTTTCTTT; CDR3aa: CASRTEKFAEAFF
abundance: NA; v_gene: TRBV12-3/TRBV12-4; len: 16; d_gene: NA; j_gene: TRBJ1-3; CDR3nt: TGTGCCAGCACCATTAACCCGGGCAGAGGAGGAAACACCATATATTTT; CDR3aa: CASTINPGRGGNTIYF
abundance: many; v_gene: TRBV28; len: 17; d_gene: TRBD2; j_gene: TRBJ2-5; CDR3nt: TGTGCCAGCAGTTTACTGTCAGCGGGAGGAGGCCAAGAGACCCAGTACTTC; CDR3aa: CASSLLSAGGGQETQYF
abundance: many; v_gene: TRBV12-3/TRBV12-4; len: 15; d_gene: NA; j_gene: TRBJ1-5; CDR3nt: TGTGCCAGCCCCTGTCGATTGGCGAATCGCCAGCCCCAGCATTTT; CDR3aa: CASPCRLANRQPQHF
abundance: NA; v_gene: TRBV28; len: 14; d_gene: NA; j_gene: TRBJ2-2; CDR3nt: TGTGCCAGCAGTTTTTTTTACCGAACCGGGGAGCTGTTTTTT; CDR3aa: CASSFFYRTGELFF
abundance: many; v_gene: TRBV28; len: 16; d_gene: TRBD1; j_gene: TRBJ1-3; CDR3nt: TGTGCCAGCTCGTCAGGCGGGACAGCGTCTGGAAACACCATATATTTT; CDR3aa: CASSSGGTASGNTIYF
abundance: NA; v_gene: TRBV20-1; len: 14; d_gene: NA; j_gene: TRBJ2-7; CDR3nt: TGCAGTGCGGCCCCGGGCCCCGTTCCTTCCGAGCAGTACTTC; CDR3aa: CSAAPGPVPSEQYF
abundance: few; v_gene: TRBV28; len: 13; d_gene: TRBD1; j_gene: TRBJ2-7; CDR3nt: TGTGCCAGCGAGCCGGGACAGACCTACGAGCAGTACTTC; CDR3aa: CASEPGQTYEQYF
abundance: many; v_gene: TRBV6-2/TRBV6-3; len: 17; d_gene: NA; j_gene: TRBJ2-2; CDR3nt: TGTGCCAGCAGTTACGTGGCATCACCATCGAGGGCCGGGGAGCTGTTTTTT; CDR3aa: CASSYVASPSRAGELFF
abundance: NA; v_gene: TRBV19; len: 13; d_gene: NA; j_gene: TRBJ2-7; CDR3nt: TGTGCCAGTAGTGCCGGACATTCATCCGAGCAGTACTTC; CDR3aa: CASSAGHSSEQYF
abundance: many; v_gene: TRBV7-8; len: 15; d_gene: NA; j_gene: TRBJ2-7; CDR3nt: TGTGCCAGCAGAGAAACCGGGACACGATCCTACGAGCAGTACTTC; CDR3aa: CASRETGTRSYEQYF
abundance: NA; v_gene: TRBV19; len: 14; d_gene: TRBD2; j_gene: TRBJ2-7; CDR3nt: TGTGCCAGTAGTATACAAGCGGGAGTGTACGAGCAGTACTTC; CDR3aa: CASSIQAGVYEQYF
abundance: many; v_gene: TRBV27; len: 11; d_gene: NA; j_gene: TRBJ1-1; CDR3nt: TGTGCCAGCAGTGACCGGGGGGGAGCTTTCTTT; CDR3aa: CASSDRGGAFF
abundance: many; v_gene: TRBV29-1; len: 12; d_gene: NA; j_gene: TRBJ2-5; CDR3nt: TGCAGCGTTGAACGCGGGAAGGAGACCCAGTACTTC; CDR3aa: CSVERGKETQYF
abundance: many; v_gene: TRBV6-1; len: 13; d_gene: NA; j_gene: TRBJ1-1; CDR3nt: TGTGCCAGCAGTGCTAGGGCGCGGACTGAAGCTTTCTTT; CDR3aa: CASSARARTEAFF
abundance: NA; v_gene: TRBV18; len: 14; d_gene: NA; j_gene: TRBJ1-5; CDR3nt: TGTGCCAGCACTGGGGCCAAACGGGGTCAGCCCCAGCATTTT; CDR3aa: CASTGAKRGQPQHF
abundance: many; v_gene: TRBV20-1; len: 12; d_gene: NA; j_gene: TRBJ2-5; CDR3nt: TGCAGTGCTCCGCAGGAGCGGGAGACCCAGTACTTC; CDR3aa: CSAPQERETQYF
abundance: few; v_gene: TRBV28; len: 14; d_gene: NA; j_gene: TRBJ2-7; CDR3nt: TGTGCCAGCAGTTCGGGACCTACCCCCCACGAGCAGTACTTC; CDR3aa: CASSSGPTPHEQYF
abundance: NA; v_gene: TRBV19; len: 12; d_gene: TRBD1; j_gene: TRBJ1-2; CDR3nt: TGTGCCAGTAGACAGACAGGGACTGGCTACACCTTC; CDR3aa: CASRQTGTGYTF
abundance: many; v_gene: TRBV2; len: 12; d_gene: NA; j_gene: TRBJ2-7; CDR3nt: TGTGCCACCCTAGGGGCTGGAGGCGAGCAGTACTTC; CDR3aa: CATLGAGGEQYF
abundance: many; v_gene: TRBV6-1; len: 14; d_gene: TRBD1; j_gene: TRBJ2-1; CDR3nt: TGTGCCACCCAGGACAGGGTCAAGCTCAATGAGCAGTTCTTC; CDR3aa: CATQDRVKLNEQFF